A single sample is the source of the 32 T cell receptor beta chains below, sequenced in a study of blood T cell repertoires in COVID-19 (dated by TCRdb to the early 2020s). The library was made by the immunoSEQ multiplex PCR assay. In TCRdb, the immuneACCESS table is reduced to in-frame sequences with V and J assigned. These tables do not hold every clone; where another copy was compared, an unresolved V gene accounts for under half, and the others remain unexplained. For this sample the table gives roughly 250,000 clones, of which 75% to 90% were detected only once. 9.5% to 15% of the sample goes to the ten largest clones. Input material: peripheral blood. These receptor sequences come from an older woman with active or convalescent COVID-19.

V and J are TRBV5-1 and TRBJ1-2; D possibly corresponds to TRBD1 (5 bases). CDR3 length: 14 residues. Germline CDR1 is SGHRS and CDR2 is YFSETQ. V lost 5 bases to trimming and J lost 8 bases, with 19 bases between them. This CDR3 is CASRPGQFGNGYTF. For the CDR3, the DNA is TGCGCCAGCAGACCCGGACAATTTGGTAACGGCTACACCTTC.

V usage is TRBV5-6 and J usage is TRBJ1-2; 9 bases map to TRBD1. V shed 2 bases, J shed 6 bases, and the junction held 2 bases outside the gene matches. The germline V gene encodes CDR1 SGHDT and CDR2 YYEEEE. The CDR3 runs 13 residues. The CDR3 DNA is TGTGCCAGCAGCTTTCGACAGGGGGATGGCTACACCTTC. Its translation: CASSFRQGDGYTF.

The chain is built from TRBV27 and TRBJ1-4; 9 nucleotides match TRBD1. Germline CDR1 is MNHEY and CDR2 is SMNVEV (reference sequence). The J segment lost 5 bases and the V segment lost 2 bases, leaving 6 bases of the junction unmatched. The CDR3 spans 16 residues. The CDR3 DNA reads as TGTGCCAGCAGTTTAGTGTACGGGACAGGGAATGAAAAACTGTTTTTT. The encoded protein is CASSLVYGTGNEKLFF.

A note on this clone: This sample includes further DNA sequences coding for the same CDR3. The chain recombines TRBV15 with TRBJ2-7; 8 positions agree with TRBD1. The CDR3 is 15 amino acids. CDR1 is LNHNV and CDR2 is YYDKDF in the germline V gene (reference sequence). The V and J ends lost 1 base and 2 bases, in that order; junction bases with no gene match: 4. CDR3 in DNA: TGTGCCACCAGCAGAGTTGGACAGGGAGCCTACGAGCAGTACTTC. It translates to CATSRVGQGAYEQYF.

The chain links TRBV5-1 to TRBJ1-1, with D tentatively TRBD1 (5 bases). This CDR3 has 13 amino acids. V was pared by 0 bases and J by 5 bases, with 8 bases between. CDR1 is SGHRS and CDR2 is YFSETQ in the germline V gene. The CDR3 sequence: CASSLVRETEAFF. The CDR3 DNA is TGCGCCAGCAGCTTGGTCAGGGAAACTGAAGCTTTCTTT.

The chain uses TRBV7-8 and TRBJ2-3; a possible D gene is TRBD2 (6 bases). This CDR3 is 18 amino acids long. Trimming took off 1 base at V and 6 bases at J, with 23 bases between the two ends. Germline V gene lookup returns CDR1 SGHVS and CDR2 FQNEAQ. CDR3 sequence: CASSLGPWQPVGGDTQYF. The DNA for the CDR3 is TGTGCCAGCAGCTTAGGACCGTGGCAGCCGGTTGGGGGGGATACGCAGTATTTT.

CDR3 protein: CASRTTGMGEQYF. The CDR3 DNA follows: TGTGCCAGTAGAACGACAGGGATGGGGGAGCAGTACTTC. The V call is TRBV19, the J call TRBJ2-7; TRBD1 matches at 7 bases. V dropped 6 bases and J dropped 7; count of bases not matched to a gene: 9. CDR3 length equals 13 residues. Germline CDR1 reads LNHDA; CDR2 reads SQIVND (reference sequence).

The genes are TRBV11-3 and TRBJ2-2; 9 bases agree with TRBD1. V lost 5 bases and J lost 1; bases outside the gene matches: 5. The germline V gene encodes CDR1 SGHNT and CDR2 YENEEA. This CDR3 contains 16 residues. CDR3 region: CASSGQGLLNTGELFF. The CDR3 DNA is TGTGCCAGCAGCGGACAGGGGTTACTGAACACCGGGGAGCTGTTTTTT. Full variable domain (remainder filled in from reference TRBV11-3 and TRBJ2-2): EAGVVQSPRYKIIEKKQPVAFWCNPISGHNTLYWYLQNLGQGPELLIRYENEEAVDDSQLPKDRFSAERLKGVDSTLKIQPAELGDSAVYLCASSGQGLLNTGELFFGEGSRLTVL.

DNA for the CDR3: TGTGCCAGCAGCTACGGCCAGGGGGCGCTGGGCTACACCTTC. Encoded protein: CASSYGQGALGYTF. The chain links TRBV7-8 to TRBJ1-2; 8 nucleotides match TRBD1. The CDR3 is 14 residues long. V dropped 4 bases and J dropped 8; count of bases not matched to a gene: 9. CDR1 and CDR2 from the germline V gene are SGHVS and FQNEAQ.

The chain recombines TRBV30 with TRBJ2-3; 9 nucleotides line up with TRBD2. Unmatched junction bases numbered 14, after V lost 0 bases and J lost 1 base. The CDR3 covers 19 residues. Looked up from germline, CDR1 is GTSNPN and CDR2 is SVGIG (reference sequence). The DNA of the CDR3 is TGTGCCTGGAGTGTACGTTCTAGCGGGGTTCGGCACGGCACAGATACGCAGTATTTT. This encodes CAWSVRSSGVRHGTDTQYF.

The chain uses TRBV10-1 and TRBJ2-1; D is possibly TRBD2 (5 bases). The CDR3 has 15 residues. The V gene's germline CDR1 is WNHNN and CDR2 SYGVQD (reference sequence). The V and J ends lost 3 bases and 4 bases respectively, with 13 bases between them. The CDR3 DNA reads as TGCGCCAGCAGTGAAGGAGGACCTCCTTACAATGAGCAGTTCTTC. Protein product: CASSEGGPPYNEQFF.

This clone was counted a single time. DNA of the CDR3: TGCAGCGTTGGTACAGGGGACTTGGAGCCCCAGCATTTT. Its translation: CSVGTGDLEPQHF. The V call is TRBV29-1, the J call TRBJ1-5, with 7 bases matching TRBD1. This CDR3 is built from 13 residues. CDR1 is SQVTM and CDR2 is ANQGSEA in the germline V gene. V lost 4 bases to trimming and J lost 8 bases; unmatched junction nucleotides: 8. Supplemented by reference TRBV29-1 and TRBJ1-5, the full variable domain reads SAVISQKPSRDICQRGTSLTIQCQVDSQVTMMFWYRQQPGQSLTLIATANQGSEATYESGFVIDKFPISRPNLTFSTLTVSNMSPEDSSIYLCSVGTGDLEPQHFGDGTRLSIL.

This sequence joins TRBV19 and TRBJ2-2; 10 nucleotides line up with TRBD1. The CDR3 has 14 residues. V lost 6 bases to trimming and J lost 5 bases; unmatched junction nucleotides: 3. Germline CDR1 reads LNHDA; CDR2 reads SQIVND (reference sequence). CDR3 nucleotide sequence: TGTGCCAGTAGCGACAGGGGGCGAACCGGGGAGCTGTTTTTT. Its protein product is CASSDRGRTGELFF.

The chain recombines TRBV18 with TRBJ2-7, with 7 bases that match TRBD1. The CDR3 contains 15 residues. Germline lookup yields CDR1 KGHSH and CDR2 LQKENI. After removal of 3 bases from V and 5 bases from J, the junction contained 10 bases not matched to a gene. This CDR3 is CASSPRRTGYHEQYF. CDR3 bases: TGTGCCAGCTCACCTCGAAGGACAGGTTACCACGAGCAGTACTTC.

The V gene is TRBV27, the J gene TRBJ1-6; maybe TRBD1 (6 bases). This CDR3 is built from 13 residues. The V gene's germline CDR1 is MNHEY and CDR2 SMNVEV (reference sequence). Trimming pared 5 bases from V and 10 bases from J, leaving 12 bases between. Here the CDR3 reads CASSPNRGSPLHF. The CDR3 DNA follows: TGTGCCAGCAGTCCGAATAGGGGGTCACCCCTCCACTTT.

This chain connects TRBV3-1 (or the pseudogene TRBV3-2) to TRBJ1-2; D possibly corresponds to TRBD1 (5 bases). Per the germline V gene, CDR1 is LGHDT and CDR2 is YNNKEL (reference sequence). The CDR3 is made up of 14 amino acids. Trimming cost V 1 base and J 7 bases, with 13 bases left between them. The CDR3 sequence is CASSQGWQGGGYTF. CDR3 coding DNA: TGTGCCAGCAGCCAAGGTTGGCAGGGAGGTGGCTACACCTTC.

The chain links TRBV2 to TRBJ1-6; D unclear. Germline CDR1 and CDR2: SNHLY and FYNNEI. This CDR3 is built from 15 residues. Trimming shortened V by 3 bases and J by 4 bases, and 10 bases separated the two germline ends. CDR3 coding DNA: TGTGCCAGCAGTGAGGGAGAGACTTATAATTCACCCCTCCACTTT. Amino acid sequence: CASSEGETYNSPLHF. Combining the CDR3 with reference TRBV2 and TRBJ1-6 gives the whole variable domain EPEVTQTPSHQVTQMGQEVILRCVPISNHLYFYWYRQILGQKVEFLVSFYNNEISEKSEIFDDQFSVERPDGSNFTLKIRSTKLEDSAMYFCASSEGETYNSPLHFGNGTRLTVT.

J is TRBJ2-7 and V is TRBV6-6; 8 positions agree with TRBD2. V shed 2 bases and J 2 bases; nucleotides not matched to a gene: 5. The CDR3 totals 15 residues. Germline CDR1 reads MNHNY; CDR2 reads SVGAGI (reference sequence). CDR3 DNA sequence: TGTGCCAGCAGTTACGGCAGCGGGGGCACCTACGAGCAGTACTTC. Translating it yields CASSYGSGGTYEQYF.

The J gene is TRBJ1-2, the V gene TRBV4-1, with unresolved D. The CDR3 runs to 14 residues. Trimming removed 3 bases at V and 7 bases at J, with 15 bases between. The germline CDR1 and CDR2 sequences are MGHRA and YSYEKL. CDR3 sequence (DNA): TGCGCCAGCAGCCAGACCCCCGGGGAGGGTGGCTACACCTTC. This encodes CASSQTPGEGGYTF.

V usage is TRBV5-8 and J usage is TRBJ1-5, with D maybe TRBD1 (5 bases). The CDR3 contains 13 residues. The V end lost 4 bases, the J end lost 1 base, and 6 bases lay between the germline ends. Germline CDR1 and CDR2: SGHTS and YDEGEE. Here the CDR3 DNA reads TGTGCCAGCAGCAGACAGAGCAATCAGCCCCAGCATTTT. Protein: CASSRQSNQPQHF.

This rearrangement joins TRBV18 to TRBJ1-1; D gene ambiguous. V gave up 2 bases and J gave up 2 bases, with 6 bases separating them. Germline V gene lookup returns CDR1 KGHSH and CDR2 LQKENI. The CDR3 loop spans 13 amino acids. The DNA of the CDR3 is TGTGCCAGCTCACCAATACTTAACACTGAAGCTTTCTTT. Translating gives CASSPILNTEAFF.

The chain joins TRBV5-1 to TRBJ2-1, with 11 bases fitting TRBD2. The CDR3 sequence is 14 residues long. V lost 5 bases and J lost 7; bases outside the gene matches: 5. The germline V gene encodes CDR1 SGHRS and CDR2 YFSETQ. CDR3 sequence reads: CASRGLAGTNEQFF. In DNA form, the CDR3 reads TGCGCCAGCAGAGGACTAGCGGGTACGAATGAGCAGTTCTTC.

The rearrangement links TRBV5-1 to TRBJ2-5; TRBD2 matches 7 bases. This CDR3 is 16 amino acids long. Germline CDR1 reads SGHRS; CDR2 reads YFSETQ. V lost 3 bases, J lost 3 bases, and 11 bases stayed unmatched. CDR3 residues: CASSSGLVPSKETQYF. The CDR3 region has the DNA TGCGCCAGCAGCTCCGGACTAGTCCCTTCGAAAGAGACCCAGTACTTC.

This clone was found a few times. This chain connects TRBV2 to TRBJ1-2; 11 bases map to TRBD1. The CDR3 is made up of 15 amino acids. From germline, CDR1 is SNHLY and CDR2 FYNNEI. V lost 7 bases to trimming and J lost 3 bases; unmatched junction nucleotides: 7. The CDR3 here is CASTNRDRGDYGYTF. The CDR3 nucleotides read TGTGCCAGCACTAACCGGGACAGGGGGGACTATGGCTACACCTTC. Full variable domain (outside the CDR3, taken from reference TRBV2 and TRBJ1-2): EPEVTQTPSHQVTQMGQEVILRCVPISNHLYFYWYRQILGQKVEFLVSFYNNEISEKSEIFDDQFSVERPDGSNFTLKIRSTKLEDSAMYFCASTNRDRGDYGYTFGSGTRLTVV.

The chain has TRBV9 and TRBJ2-1, with 7 bases that match TRBD2. Trimming removed 0 bases from V and 3 bases from J; junction bases left unmatched: 9. Per the germline V gene, CDR1 is SGDLS and CDR2 is YYNGEE. This CDR3 contains 17 residues. CDR3 protein: CASSVVGGGGGYNEQFF. Written as DNA, the CDR3 is TGTGCCAGCAGCGTAGTTGGCGGGGGAGGCGGCTACAATGAGCAGTTCTTC.

This chain links TRBV4-2 with TRBJ2-2, with 11 bases fitting TRBD2. Germline CDR1 is LGHNA and CDR2 is YNFKEQ. The V segment lost 0 bases and the J segment 2 bases; nucleotides outside the gene matches: 8. The CDR3 runs 19 residues. The CDR3 coding sequence is TGTGCCAGCAGCCAAGATTGGCCTAGCGGGGGGTACAACACCGGGGAGCTGTTTTTT. This encodes CASSQDWPSGGYNTGELFF.

The genes are TRBV5-3 and TRBJ1-1; TRBD1 agrees at 10 bases. TRBV5-3 has ORF status, its function being uncertain. The CDR3 loop spans 16 amino acids. V lost 0 bases to trimming and J lost 7 bases; unmatched junction nucleotides: 9. The DNA of the CDR3 is TGTGCCAGAAGCTTGGGACAGGGGGCCGGACAGAGTGAAGCTTTCTTT. Its protein is CARSLGQGAGQSEAFF.

The chain couples TRBV21-1 to TRBJ1-2; TRBD1 reflects the table's D call only, with no check against the DNA. TRBV21-1 is a recognized pseudogene. The CDR3 runs to 16 residues. The DNA for the CDR3 is TGTGCCAGCAGCAAAGGAGGGACAGGGGGCAACTATGGCTACACCTTC. Amino acids: CASSKGGTGGNYGYTF.

V is TRBV7-9 and J is TRBJ2-3; 10 positions agree with TRBD2. Per the germline V gene, CDR1 is SEHNR and CDR2 is FQNEAQ (reference sequence). The CDR3 spans 18 residues. V lost 4 bases to trimming and J lost 1 base; unmatched junction nucleotides: 11. This CDR3 is CASSSGGGLAGGTDTQYF. Written as DNA, the CDR3 is TGTGCCAGCAGCTCCGGTGGGGGTCTAGCGGGGGGCACAGATACGCAGTATTTT.

The chain joins TRBV19 to TRBJ1-2, with a possible D match to TRBD1 (6 bases). The CDR3 contains 15 residues. Trimming shortened V by 2 bases and J by 2 bases, and 12 bases separated the two germline ends. Germline CDR1 LNHDA, CDR2 SQIVND (reference sequence). CDR3 region: CASSIQAGENYGYTF. For the CDR3, the DNA is TGTGCCAGTAGTATACAGGCAGGGGAGAACTATGGCTACACCTTC.

The chain links TRBV6-6 to TRBJ1-6, with 12 bases matching TRBD1. Germline V gives CDR1 MNHNY, CDR2 SVGAGI (reference sequence). Trimming cost V 5 bases and J 7 bases; bases outside gene matches: 9. This CDR3 has 17 amino acids. For the CDR3, the DNA is TGTGCCAGCAGTCCTCGAGGGACAGGGGGCTCCAATTCACCCCTCCACTTT. This gives the protein CASSPRGTGGSNSPLHF.

This sequence joins TRBV9 and TRBJ1-4, with 9 bases lining up with TRBD1. This CDR3 contains 15 residues. The V and J ends lost 4 bases and 7 bases, in that order; junction bases with no gene match: 8. Germline CDR1 and CDR2: SGDLS and YYNGEE. CDR3: CASSQGQGGIEKLFF. The DNA of the CDR3 is TGTGCCAGCAGCCAGGGACAGGGAGGCATTGAAAAACTGTTTTTT.